The 11 T cell receptor beta chains given below trace back to one sample, sequenced in a study of blood T cell repertoires in COVID-19. TCRdb's copy holds only in-frame clones and misses some; the assay was immunoSEQ multiplex PCR. The sample contains 63,000 or so clones, about 85% of which appear only once. Specimen: peripheral blood. The origin of the receptors is a man in his 70s with active COVID-19.

This chain connects TRBV11-3 to TRBJ2-1; possible D gene TRBD2, 7 bases. This CDR3 is 15 amino acids long. Trimming cost V 1 base and J 10 bases, with 17 bases left between them. Germline V gene data show CDR1 as SGHNT and CDR2 as YENEEA. The CDR3 sequence is CASSLGGGPQGEQFF. In DNA form, the CDR3 reads TGTGCCAGCAGCTTAGGGGGAGGGCCCCAGGGGGAGCAGTTCTTC.

This rearrangement joins TRBV6-6 to TRBJ2-3, with D tentatively TRBD2 (6 bases). CDR1 MNHNY and CDR2 SVGAGI come from the germline V gene (reference sequence). The CDR3 totals 12 residues. Trimming left V 8 bases short and J 6 bases short, with 12 bases between. DNA of the CDR3: TGTGCCAGCGGGCTAGCGATGGATACGCAGTATTTT. Translating it yields CASGLAMDTQYF.

V and J are TRBV24-1 and TRBJ2-7, with D perhaps TRBD2 (7 bases). V lost 0 bases to trimming and J lost 2 bases, with 16 bases between them. Germline V lookup: CDR1 KGHDR, CDR2 SFDVKD. This CDR3 is 17 amino acids long. CDR3 amino acids: CATSDLPRGGQAYEQYF. CDR3 DNA: TGTGCCACCAGTGATTTGCCTAGGGGGGGTCAGGCCTACGAGCAGTACTTC.

The table lists this clone with a count of one. The chain employs TRBV28 and TRBJ2-2, with D possibly being TRBD1 (5 bases). The CDR3 covers 14 residues. V was shortened by 5 bases and J by 5 bases, with 12 bases between the two germline ends. Germline CDR1 is MDHEN and CDR2 is SYDVKM. CDR3 coding DNA: TGTGCCAGCAGTAACCCAGGGTTAACCGGGGAGCTGTTTTTT. It codes for CASSNPGLTGELFF.

The gene calls are TRBV5-1 and TRBJ2-1; tentative D call: TRBD1 (6 bases). Germline CDR1 SGHRS, CDR2 YFSETQ. V lost 0 bases and J lost 3, with 13 bases in between. The CDR3 is 16 amino acids. The CDR3 reads CASSLVLGGHYNEQFF. In nucleotides, the CDR3 is TGCGCCAGCAGCTTGGTGCTAGGGGGACACTACAATGAGCAGTTCTTC.

V is TRBV28 and J is TRBJ1-5; D is uncertain. The V end was cut by 8 bases, the J end by 0 bases, with 14 bases between. CDR3 length: 15 residues. Germline V gene sequence: CDR1 MDHEN, CDR2 SYDVKM. CDR3 protein: CASFGVPYSNQPQHF. CDR3 nucleotide sequence: TGTGCCAGCTTCGGGGTGCCTTATAGCAATCAGCCCCAGCATTTT.

The chain has TRBV4-1 and TRBJ2-3; tentatively, D is TRBD1 (5 bases). Trimming cost V 1 base and J 2 bases, with 13 bases left between them. The germline V gene has CDR1 MGHRA and CDR2 YSYEKL. There are 16 residues in the CDR3. The CDR3 reads CASSQVSRANTDTQYF. In DNA, the CDR3 is TGCGCCAGCAGCCAAGTTTCCAGGGCTAACACAGATACGCAGTATTTT.

DNA of the CDR3: TGTGCCAGCAGTTTACCTCCAAGGAGCTCCTACAATGAGCAGTTCTTC. This codes for CASSLPPRSSYNEQFF. The rearrangement links TRBV28 to TRBJ2-1; unclear D gene. The CDR3 sequence is 16 residues long. V lost 2 bases and J 0 bases, leaving 11 bases between the germline ends. Germline V gives CDR1 MDHEN, CDR2 SYDVKM.

The chain recombines TRBV4-2 with TRBJ1-3; tentative D call: TRBD1 (6 bases). V lost 2 bases and J 3 bases, leaving 11 bases between the germline ends. This CDR3 comprises 15 residues. CDR1 and CDR2 from the germline V gene are LGHNA and YNFKEQ. DNA for the CDR3: TGTGCCAGCAGCCAACCCGACAGGAGTGGAAACACCATATATTTT. It codes for CASSQPDRSGNTIYF.

This clone was seen a single time. The V call is TRBV27, the J call TRBJ2-1; the D gene is possibly TRBD1 (6 bases). V gave up 6 bases and J gave up 4 bases, with 10 bases separating them. This CDR3 region has 13 residues. The germline V gene has CDR1 MNHEY and CDR2 SMNVEV (reference sequence). The CDR3 is CASSSTGYNEQFF. CDR3 DNA: TGTGCCAGCAGCTCCACAGGGTACAATGAGCAGTTCTTC.

The rearrangement uses TRBV27 and TRBJ2-5; D unresolved. The CDR3 is 15 amino acids. V lost 3 bases to trimming and J lost 5 bases, with 16 bases between them. Germline lookup yields CDR1 MNHEY and CDR2 SMNVEV (reference sequence). The CDR3 sequence is CASSFTAPSGETQYF. CDR3 in DNA: TGTGCCAGCAGTTTTACAGCCCCGAGTGGGGAGACCCAGTACTTC.